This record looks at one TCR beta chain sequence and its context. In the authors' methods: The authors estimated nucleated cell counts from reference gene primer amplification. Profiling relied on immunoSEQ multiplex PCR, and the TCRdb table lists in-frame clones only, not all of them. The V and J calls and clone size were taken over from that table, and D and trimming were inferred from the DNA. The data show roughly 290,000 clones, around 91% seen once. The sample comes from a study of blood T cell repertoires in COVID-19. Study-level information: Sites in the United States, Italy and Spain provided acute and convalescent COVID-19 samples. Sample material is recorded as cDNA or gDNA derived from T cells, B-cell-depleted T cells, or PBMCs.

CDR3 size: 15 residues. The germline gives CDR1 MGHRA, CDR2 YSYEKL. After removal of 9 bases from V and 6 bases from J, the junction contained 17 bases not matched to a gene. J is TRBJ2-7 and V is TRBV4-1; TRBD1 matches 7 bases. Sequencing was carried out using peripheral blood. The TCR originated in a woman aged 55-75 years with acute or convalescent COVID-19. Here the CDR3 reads CASSRTWDRGSEQYF. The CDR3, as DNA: TGCGCCAGTTCCCGAACCTGGGACAGAGGATCCGAGCAGTACTTC.